This T cell receptor beta chain comes out of a study of CD8 T cells in Susac syndrome. Overall study findings and caveats: Individuals included in the TCR sequencing and HLA analysis were acknowledged by the study to be relatively few in number.

Worth noting for this clonotype: Its antigen is currently unknown.

Germline CDR1 reads SEHNR; CDR2 reads FQNEAQ (reference sequence). The V and J ends lost 1 base and 0 bases respectively, with 9 bases between them. This CDR3 comprises 15 residues. RNA in amounts of about 0.5 to 1 ug was reverse transcribed with random hexamers. With immunoSEQ multiplex PCR, TCR beta CDR3 was amplified across 54 Vbeta and 13 Jbeta. TCRdb re-called the immunoSEQ multiplex PCR reads with MiXCR, one entry per CDR3 protein. Seen here are fewer than 300,000 distinct CDR3 sequences, 70% to 90% observed once, and the top ten hold about 0.11%. The sequenced sample was CD8+ T cells from PBMCs. The source is a human donor with multiple sclerosis. The chain links TRBV7-9 to TRBJ1-1, with D uncertain. The CDR3 sequence is CASSLGGLMNTEAFF. CDR3 in DNA: TGTGCCAGCAGCTTAGGAGGCCTCATGAACACTGAAGCTTTCTTT.